A selection of T cell receptor beta chains follows, all from one sample in a study of CD8 T cells in ankylosing spondylitis. Each CDR3 protein gets one entry after TCRdb re-called the 5' RACE reads with MiXCR. There are approximately 200,000 distinct CDR3 sequences in the sample; 9.5% to 15% occur only once, and 16% lies in the top ten. Sequencing input: blood, either unsorted or a sorted T cell fraction (not recorded which). The receptors come from a male donor with ankylosing spondylitis or in good health (not recorded which). CDR3s include the opening cysteine and the closing phenylalanine or tryptophan. Fields, in order: D gene, J gene, clone size, V gene, CDR3 DNA, CDR3 protein. D genes are given only for firm matches. Clone size, where shown, is once, few, many, or a class for clones that have expanded.

d_gene: NA
j_gene: TRBJ1-5
abundance: few
v_gene: TRBV20-1
CDR3nt: TGCAGTGCTAGAAGCGGGGACCTCAATCAGCCCCAGCATTTT
CDR3aa: CSARSGDLNQPQHF

d_gene: TRBD1
j_gene: TRBJ2-1
abundance: once
v_gene: TRBV6-1
CDR3nt: TGTGCCAGCTGCGGACAGGGGGACAATGAGCAGTTCTTC
CDR3aa: CASCGQGDNEQFF

d_gene: NA
j_gene: TRBJ2-1
abundance: many
v_gene: TRBV12-3/TRBV12-4
CDR3nt: TGTGCCAGCAGTTTGGCGTCCGTCTACAATGAGCAGTTCTTC
CDR3aa: CASSLASVYNEQFF

d_gene: NA
j_gene: TRBJ1-1
abundance: few
v_gene: TRBV7-9
CDR3nt: TGTGCCAGCAGCACGGTGGACAGGAACACTGAAGCTTTCTTT
CDR3aa: CASSTVDRNTEAFF

d_gene: TRBD1
j_gene: TRBJ2-1
abundance: NA
v_gene: TRBV27
CDR3nt: TGTGCCAGCAGTCTCTACCGGACAGGGGGGGGTGAGCAGTTCTTC
CDR3aa: CASSLYRTGGGEQFF

d_gene: NA
j_gene: TRBJ1-1
abundance: many
v_gene: TRBV7-9
CDR3nt: TGTGCCAGCAGCTTCGGAAGGGATGAAGCTTTCTTT
CDR3aa: CASSFGRDEAFF

d_gene: TRBD2
j_gene: TRBJ2-3
abundance: NA
v_gene: TRBV6-2/TRBV6-3
CDR3nt: TGTGCCAGCAGTTACCTAGCGGGGGGCAGTTCTTTGAGAGATACGCAGTATTTT
CDR3aa: CASSYLAGGSSLRDTQYF

d_gene: TRBD2
j_gene: TRBJ2-6
abundance: NA
v_gene: TRBV20-1
CDR3nt: TGCAGTGCTAGAGCCGGGGGGGCAGGGACTGGGGCCAACGTCCTGACTTTC
CDR3aa: CSARAGGAGTGANVLTF

d_gene: NA
j_gene: TRBJ1-1
abundance: many
v_gene: TRBV25-1
CDR3nt: TGTGCCAGCAGTGCAGGGTGGACTGAAGCTTTCTTT
CDR3aa: CASSAGWTEAFF

d_gene: TRBD2
j_gene: TRBJ2-3
abundance: many
v_gene: TRBV3-1
CDR3nt: TGTGCCAGCAGCGGACGACTAGCGGGGGGGAGCACAGATACGCAGTATTTT
CDR3aa: CASSGRLAGGSTDTQYF

d_gene: NA
j_gene: TRBJ2-1
abundance: few
v_gene: TRBV27
CDR3nt: TGTGCCAGCAGTTTGGCGCACTTCAGCTCCTACAATGAGCAGTTCTTC
CDR3aa: CASSLAHFSSYNEQFF

d_gene: NA
j_gene: TRBJ2-3
abundance: NA
v_gene: TRBV6-1
CDR3nt: TGTGCCAGCAGATCTGGGACCTCCACAGATACGCAGTATTTT
CDR3aa: CASRSGTSTDTQYF

d_gene: NA
j_gene: TRBJ2-1
abundance: NA
v_gene: TRBV6-5
CDR3nt: TGTGCCAGCAATTTCGGGGACAAAATCTACAATGAGCAGTTCTTC
CDR3aa: CASNFGDKIYNEQFF

d_gene: NA
j_gene: TRBJ2-5
abundance: few
v_gene: TRBV10-3
CDR3nt: TGTGCCATCAGTGTAGGAGTGGCGGAGACCCAGTACTTC
CDR3aa: CAISVGVAETQYF

d_gene: TRBD1
j_gene: TRBJ1-2
abundance: few
v_gene: TRBV9
CDR3nt: TGTGCCAGCAGCGGGCGGACAGGGGCTAACTATGGCTACACCTTC
CDR3aa: CASSGRTGANYGYTF

d_gene: NA
j_gene: TRBJ1-3
abundance: NA
v_gene: TRBV27
CDR3nt: TGTGCCAGCAGTCTCTACGCATATATAACCATATATTTT
CDR3aa: CASSLYAYITIYF

d_gene: NA
j_gene: TRBJ1-1
abundance: many
v_gene: TRBV7-8
CDR3nt: TGTGCCGTAGGCCAGGGGCTCATGGAAGCTTTCTTT
CDR3aa: CAVGQGLMEAFF

d_gene: NA
j_gene: TRBJ2-3
abundance: few
v_gene: TRBV12-3/TRBV12-4
CDR3nt: TGTGCCAGCACTGGGGACTTCTATACCTTGGGGACGTATGATACGCAGTATTTT
CDR3aa: CASTGDFYTLGTYDTQYF

d_gene: NA
j_gene: TRBJ1-4
abundance: many
v_gene: TRBV12-3/TRBV12-4
CDR3nt: TGTGCCAGCAGTTCATCCCTGAATGAAAAACTGTTTTTT
CDR3aa: CASSSSLNEKLFF

d_gene: NA
j_gene: TRBJ2-6
abundance: NA
v_gene: TRBV6-1
CDR3nt: TGTGCCAGCAGTCTCGGGCTCTCTGGGGCCAACGTCCTGACTTTC
CDR3aa: CASSLGLSGANVLTF

d_gene: TRBD2
j_gene: TRBJ2-5
abundance: few
v_gene: TRBV4-1
CDR3nt: TGCGCCAGCAGCCAAGAAGAGCGGGGGGGGATAGAGACCCAGTACTTC
CDR3aa: CASSQEERGGIETQYF

d_gene: NA
j_gene: TRBJ2-7
abundance: NA
v_gene: TRBV2
CDR3nt: TGTGCCAGCATCCTCGCGGGTTCCTCCTACGAGCAGTACTTC
CDR3aa: CASILAGSSYEQYF

d_gene: NA
j_gene: TRBJ1-2
abundance: NA
v_gene: TRBV27
CDR3nt: TGTGCCAGCAGTTCCATTACGACAGACCACGATGGCTACACCTTC
CDR3aa: CASSSITTDHDGYTF

d_gene: TRBD1
j_gene: TRBJ2-3
abundance: NA
v_gene: TRBV2
CDR3nt: TGTGCCAGCAGGGGACAGGGCTGGATTCCTAGCACAGATACGCAGTATTTT
CDR3aa: CASRGQGWIPSTDTQYF

d_gene: TRBD2
j_gene: TRBJ2-7
abundance: NA
v_gene: TRBV7-9
CDR3nt: TGTGCCAGCAGGACTAGCGGGAACTACGAGCAGTACTTC
CDR3aa: CASRTSGNYEQYF

d_gene: TRBD2
j_gene: TRBJ2-1
abundance: NA
v_gene: TRBV10-2
CDR3nt: TGCGCCAGCGGACTAGGGACCTACAATGAGCAGTTCTTC
CDR3aa: CASGLGTYNEQFF

d_gene: NA
j_gene: TRBJ2-7
abundance: few
v_gene: TRBV4-1
CDR3nt: TGCGCCAGCAGCCAAGCCGGGGACGCAAAGTACTTC
CDR3aa: CASSQAGDAKYF

d_gene: NA
j_gene: TRBJ2-1
abundance: many
v_gene: TRBV18
CDR3nt: TGTGCCAGCTCACCGCCCTCCAGGGATGAGCAGTTCTTC
CDR3aa: CASSPPSRDEQFF

d_gene: TRBD2
j_gene: TRBJ2-3
abundance: many
v_gene: TRBV7-9
CDR3nt: TGTGCCAGCAGCTTGGCGGGGGCAGATACGCAGTATTTT
CDR3aa: CASSLAGADTQYF

d_gene: NA
j_gene: TRBJ1-2
abundance: few
v_gene: TRBV4-1
CDR3nt: TGCGCCAGCAGCCACCCCGGCACAGGCTATGGCTACACCTTC
CDR3aa: CASSHPGTGYGYTF

d_gene: TRBD1
j_gene: TRBJ2-3
abundance: NA
v_gene: TRBV7-8
CDR3nt: TGTGCCAGCAGCCAACCGGGACAGCCAGATGTAGATACGCAGTATTTT
CDR3aa: CASSQPGQPDVDTQYF

d_gene: NA
j_gene: TRBJ2-7
abundance: few
v_gene: TRBV25-1
CDR3nt: TGTGCCAGCAGTGACCCTCCTGAGGGGGGCGGCGAGCAGTACTTC
CDR3aa: CASSDPPEGGGEQYF

d_gene: TRBD2
j_gene: TRBJ2-5
abundance: many
v_gene: TRBV4-1
CDR3nt: TGCGCCAGCAGCCACGACAGGACTAGCGGGGAAGAGACCCAGTACTTC
CDR3aa: CASSHDRTSGEETQYF